Shown below are 13 T cell receptor beta chains from a single sample sequenced in a study of immune heterogeneity within non-small cell lung tumors. The template for each sample was around 540 ng of genomic DNA, which had been extracted from bulk tumor tissue. Several far-apart biopsies were taken per primary tumor during surgery. The patients were newly diagnosed with non-small cell lung cancer, had not been treated, and had curative surgery. Amplification of TCR beta CDR3 was performed by multiplex PCR with 32 V and 13 J primers. TCRdb reanalysed the multiplex PCR reads using MiXCR and keeps one entry per CDR3 protein. Of nearly 15,000 distinct CDR3 sequences in the sample, approximately 30% were seen once. The sample was lung tumor tissue. The source is a woman aged 45-65 years with non-small cell lung cancer.

By share, this clonotype ranks as medium-sized. The chain has TRBV4-2 and TRBJ2-1, with 14 bases lining up with TRBD2. CDR3 length: 15 residues. The V and J ends lost 1 base and 7 bases, in that order; junction bases with no gene match: 0. Germline-derived CDR1 and CDR2 are LGHNA and YNFKEQ. The CDR3 sequence: CASSQGTSGRNEQFF. In DNA form, the CDR3 reads TGTGCCAGCAGCCAAGGGACTAGCGGGAGGAATGAGCAGTTCTTC.

The sample holds many counts of this clonotype. The chain is built from TRBV28 and TRBJ2-7; D ambiguous. V lost 5 bases and J lost 6, with 8 bases in between. CDR1 and CDR2 (germline): MDHEN, SYDVKM. There are 11 residues in the CDR3. CDR3 loop: CASSPSGEQYF. The CDR3 nucleotides read TGTGCCAGCAGTCCATCTGGCGAGCAGTACTTC.

The chain combines TRBV28 with TRBJ2-3; TRBD1 aligns across 11 bases. The CDR3 length is 14 residues. Germline-derived CDR1 and CDR2 are MDHEN and SYDVKM. V was pared by 7 bases and J by 3 bases, with 3 bases of the junction left unmatched. In DNA form, the CDR3 reads TGTGCCAGCATTCGGGACAGGGGGACAGATACGCAGTATTTT. Translating gives CASIRDRGTDTQYF.

Turning to this clonotype: Just one base apart from a much larger clone, this may be a read error. The chain is built from TRBV5-1 and TRBJ1-1, with 10 bases aligning to TRBD1. Losses at the gene ends were 2 bases for V and 9 bases for J; bases not matched to a gene: 4. Per the germline V gene, CDR1 is SGHRS and CDR2 is YFSETQ. The CDR3 spans 13 residues. The CDR3 sequence: CASSFGDRGQAFF. Written as DNA, the CDR3 is TGCGCCAGCAGCTTTGGGGACAGGGGCCAAGCTTTCTTT.

The chain links TRBV18 to TRBJ2-1, with D maybe TRBD1 (6 bases). There are 17 residues in the CDR3. V gave up 0 bases and J gave up 7 bases, with 19 bases separating them. Germline V lookup: CDR1 KGHSH, CDR2 LQKENI. Written as DNA, the CDR3 is TGTGCCAGCTCACCACCGGGTGGGGGCACCTCGGGGAATGAGCAGTTCTTC. Its protein product is CASSPPGGGTSGNEQFF.

The chain carries TRBV12-3 or TRBV12-4 and TRBJ2-1, with D unclear. This CDR3 spans 11 amino acids. Trimming removed 3 bases at V and 8 bases at J, with 5 bases between. The CDR3 reads CASSLLDEQFF. The CDR3 coding sequence is TGTGCCAGCAGTTTGCTGGATGAGCAGTTCTTC.

Details on this clonotype: A read error may be the cause here, since a much bigger clone is one base away. The genes are TRBV30 and TRBJ1-5, with D hard to call. Germline V gives CDR1 GTSNPN, CDR2 SVGIG (reference sequence). The CDR3 runs to 11 residues. The CDR3 region has the DNA TGTGCCTGGAGTGCCGGTCAGCACCAGCATTTT. As protein: CAWSAGQHQHF.

The V and J genes are TRBV3-1 and TRBJ1-2; D gene uncertain. V lost 0 bases, J lost 0 bases, and 17 bases lay in between. The germline V gene encodes CDR1 LGHDT and CDR2 YNNKEL (reference sequence). The CDR3 is made up of 18 amino acids. CDR3 loop: CASSQDLTAANSNYGYTF. The DNA for the CDR3 is TGTGCCAGCAGCCAAGATCTCACCGCCGCTAATTCTAACTATGGCTACACCTTC.

Within the sample, this clonotype is medium-sized. The chain carries TRBV27 and TRBJ2-1; D is unresolved. This CDR3 has 16 residues. Between the trimmed V and J ends, which lost 6 bases and 4 bases, there was a span of 19 bases. Germline assignment: CDR1 MNHEY and CDR2 SMNVEV (reference sequence). The CDR3 DNA sequence: TGTGCCAGCAGCCCCTACGCCGGTACCACGTACAATGAGCAGTTCTTC. Its translation: CASSPYAGTTYNEQFF.

This clonotype showed up many times. V is TRBV7-8 and J is TRBJ1-6, with 8 bases aligning to TRBD1. V lost 6 bases and J lost 7; bases outside the gene matches: 8. The CDR3 loop spans 15 amino acids. Germline values: CDR1 SGHVS, CDR2 FQNEAQ. The chain's CDR3 is CASRPPGQENSPLHF. The CDR3 coding sequence is TGTGCCAGCAGGCCGCCGGGACAGGAGAATTCACCCCTCCACTTT.

This clonotype was counted only a few times. The chain is built from TRBV20-1 and TRBJ2-7, with 9 nucleotides matching TRBD2. The V segment lost 3 bases and the J segment 2 bases; nucleotides outside the gene matches: 8. The CDR3 totals 15 residues. Germline lookup yields CDR1 DFQATT and CDR2 SNEGSKA (reference sequence). CDR3 coding DNA: TGCAGTGCTAGGGATCTTAGCGGGAGTCCCTACGAGCAGTACTTC. Translated: CSARDLSGSPYEQYF.

The sample holds many counts of this clonotype. CDR3 in DNA: TGCGCCAGCAGTCCGGACGTAACGACCGGGGAGCTGTTTTTT. Its protein is CASSPDVTTGELFF. The chain recombines TRBV10-1 with TRBJ2-2; D is ambiguous. The CDR3 has 14 amino acids. Germline lookup yields CDR1 WNHNN and CDR2 SYGVQD (reference sequence). Between the trimmed V and J ends, which lost 5 bases and 5 bases, there was a span of 12 bases.

The V and J genes are TRBV19 and TRBJ2-7; D is unresolved. V was cut by 5 bases and J by 6 bases, with 20 bases left in between. The CDR3 totals 15 residues. CDR1 LNHDA and CDR2 SQIVND come from the germline V gene (reference sequence). CDR3 sequence reads: CASSALRTNAREQYF. The CDR3 nucleotides are TGTGCCAGTAGTGCCCTCCGGACCAACGCCCGCGAGCAGTACTTC.